The rows below give T cell receptor beta chains drawn from one sample of a study of T-cell reconstitution after alpha-beta-depleted transplantation in children. MiXCR, applied by TCRdb to the PCR reads, yields one record per CDR3 protein. The table has 300,000 to 400,000 distinct CDR3 sequences, roughly 15% seen once. Sequences were derived from PBMCs, mostly from graft donor cells, sampled 360 days after TCRalphabeta/CD19-depleted stem cell transplant. The source is a male patient between 2 and 10 years old who had a stem cell transplant for acute lymphoblastic leukemia, so the T cells may come from the graft donor. Both conserved end residues are part of each CDR3. D genes are given only for firm matches. Rows give clone size only sometimes, using once, few, many, or a class for an expanded clone.

TRBJ2-1,many,TRBV20-1,TRBD2,CSARGQAGGEQFF,TGCAGTGCTAGGGGGCAAGCGGGAGGTGAGCAGTTCTTC
TRBJ2-2,-,TRBV7-6,TRBD2,CASSLERLTSSNTGELFF,TGTGCCAGCAGCTTAGAAAGGTTGACTAGCTCGAACACCGGGGAGCTGTTTTTT
TRBJ2-6,-,TRBV4-2,TRBD2,CASSTRLAFYPGANALTF,TGTGCCAGCAGCACGCGACTAGCATTCTACCCTGGGGCCAACGCCCTGACTTTC
TRBJ2-1,-,TRBV5-5,TRBD2,CASRVGLAGVDEQFF,TGTGCCAGCAGGGTTGGACTAGCGGGAGTAGATGAGCAGTTCTTC
TRBJ2-1,-,TRBV6-2/TRBV6-3,-,CASSYVGPSGEQFF,TGTGCCAGCAGTTACGTGGGGCCCTCGGGTGAGCAGTTCTTC
TRBJ2-3,few,TRBV29-1,-,CSVELGRQADTQYF,TGCAGCGTTGAACTAGGAAGACAAGCAGATACGCAGTATTTT
TRBJ2-2,-,TRBV12-3/TRBV12-4,-,CASRGPDTGELFF,TGTGCCAGCAGGGGGCCGGACACCGGGGAGCTGTTTTTT
TRBJ2-7,-,TRBV18,-,CATSEGPFIYEQYF,TGTGCCACCTCGGAAGGCCCCTTTATTTACGAGCAGTACTTC
TRBJ2-5,-,TRBV20-1,TRBD2,CSARRGIHSGRDQETQYF,TGCAGTGCTAGACGAGGGATCCATAGCGGGAGGGATCAAGAGACCCAGTACTTC
TRBJ2-3,-,TRBV29-1,TRBD2,CSVASGYTDTQYF,TGCAGCGTTGCTAGCGGATACACAGATACGCAGTATTTT
TRBJ2-7,few,TRBV4-1,-,CASSQGVPSGYEQYF,TGCGCCAGCAGCCAAGGGGTTCCGTCGGGTTACGAGCAGTACTTC
TRBJ2-7,many,TRBV6-2/TRBV6-3,TRBD2,CASSYNRLAGNYEQYF,TGTGCCAGCAGTTACAACCGACTAGCGGGGAATTACGAGCAGTACTTC
TRBJ1-1,many,TRBV5-1,-,CASSLARLSDTEAFF,TGCGCCAGCAGCTTGGCCCGGTTGAGTGACACTGAAGCTTTCTTT
TRBJ2-5,many,TRBV7-2,TRBD2,CASSLAGTRSYGWVETQYF,TGTGCCAGCAGCTTAGCCGGGACTAGATCATATGGGTGGGTGGAGACCCAGTACTTC
TRBJ2-1,-,TRBV11-2,TRBD2,CASSGFWGGYNEQFF,TGTGCCAGCAGCGGGTTTTGGGGGGGGTACAATGAGCAGTTCTTC
TRBJ2-1,-,TRBV3-1,TRBD2,CASSGPGTRASNPYNEQFF,TGTGCCAGCAGCGGTCCCGGGACTAGGGCCTCTAACCCCTACAATGAGCAGTTCTTC
TRBJ2-7,few,TRBV6-1,TRBD2,CASSPQPVGGNEQYF,TGTGCCAGCAGCCCACAGCCGGTGGGAGGGAACGAGCAGTACTTC
TRBJ2-7,-,TRBV6-5,-,CASSSLLGRDYEQYF,TGTGCCAGCAGTTCTCTCCTCGGCAGGGACTACGAGCAGTACTTC
TRBJ2-1,-,TRBV20-1,TRBD2,CSASDPLAGGDNEQFF,TGCAGTGCTAGCGACCCCCTAGCGGGAGGGGACAATGAGCAGTTCTTC
TRBJ2-3,few,TRBV30,-,CAWSANHLGTRGF,TGTGCCTGGAGTGCTAACCATCTCGGGACTCGGGGTTTT
TRBJ2-7,few,TRBV4-2,TRBD2,CASSQRESSTYEQYF,TGTGCCAGCAGCCAGCGGGAGAGCTCCACCTACGAGCAGTACTTC
TRBJ2-7,-,TRBV14,-,CASSQVAGLGYEQYF,TGTGCCAGCAGCCAAGTCGCTGGTCTCGGCTACGAGCAGTACTTC
TRBJ2-2,few,TRBV7-9,-,CASSHGQSVTGELFF,TGTGCCAGCAGTCATGGACAGTCGGTGACCGGGGAGCTGTTTTTT
TRBJ2-3,-,TRBV20-1,TRBD1,CSAEQGDATDTQYF,TGCAGTGCTGAGCAGGGGGATGCGACAGATACGCAGTATTTT
TRBJ1-2,-,TRBV27,TRBD1,CASSPGTGPYYGYTF,TGTGCCAGCAGTCCCGGGACAGGGCCCTACTATGGCTACACCTTC
TRBJ2-7,few,TRBV27,TRBD2,CASSSPSGRGSYEQYF,TGTGCCAGCAGTTCGCCTAGCGGGAGGGGCTCCTACGAGCAGTACTTC
TRBJ1-2,-,TRBV4-1,-,CASSPLGGDRDF,TGCGCCAGCAGCCCGCTGGGGGGGGACCGGGACTTC
TRBJ2-7,-,TRBV20-1,TRBD2,CSVRAGGVFAEQYF,TGCAGTGTACGAGCGGGAGGGGTATTTGCCGAGCAGTACTTC
TRBJ2-2,few,TRBV29-1,TRBD1,CSVGVTGSAGELFF,TGCAGCGTTGGGGTGACAGGGTCGGCCGGGGAGCTGTTTTTT
TRBJ2-1,few,TRBV10-3,TRBD2,CAISLAGRWDNEQFF,TGTGCCATCAGTCTAGCGGGAAGGTGGGACAATGAGCAGTTCTTC
TRBJ2-5,-,TRBV27,-,CASSPTVPQETQYF,TGTGCCAGCAGTCCTACAGTACCACAAGAGACCCAGTACTTC
TRBJ2-1,many,TRBV4-3,TRBD2,CASSQVLAGGAANEQFF,TGCGCCAGCAGCCAAGTGCTAGCGGGAGGAGCGGCCAATGAGCAGTTCTTC
TRBJ1-1,many,TRBV5-1,-,CASSLAGGPNTEAFF,TGCGCCAGCAGCTTGGCTGGGGGGCCTAACACTGAAGCTTTCTTT
TRBJ2-5,-,TRBV4-3,-,CASSQGDWGGGETQYF,TGCGCCAGCAGCCAGGGAGATTGGGGGGGCGGAGAGACCCAGTACTTC
TRBJ2-1,-,TRBV20-1,-,CSARLSGSYNEQFF,TGCAGTGCTAGATTAAGCGGATCCTACAATGAGCAGTTCTTC
TRBJ1-5,-,TRBV20-1,TRBD1,CSARTAAHRGDQPQHF,TGCAGTGCTAGGACGGCGGCACACAGGGGGGATCAGCCCCAGCATTTT
TRBJ2-1,-,TRBV7-2,-,CASSPFLEQFF,TGTGCCAGCAGCCCCTTCCTTGAGCAGTTCTTC
TRBJ2-2,-,TRBV24-1,-,CATSDPYPTENTGELFF,TGTGCCACCAGTGACCCGTACCCTACAGAGAACACCGGGGAGCTGTTTTTT
TRBJ2-1,-,TRBV4-1,-,CASSHPPDEQFF,TGCGCCAGCAGCCACCCTCCGGATGAGCAGTTCTTC
TRBJ2-1,few,TRBV6-1,-,CASSEVRTAYNEQFF,TGTGCCAGCAGTGAAGTGCGGACAGCGTACAATGAGCAGTTCTTC
TRBJ2-1,few,TRBV10-3,-,CAISGRRYLNNEQFF,TGTGCCATCAGTGGCCGGAGGTACCTGAACAATGAGCAGTTCTTC
TRBJ2-1,-,TRBV5-1,TRBD2,CANLAFTSGITNYNEQFF,TGCGCCAATCTGGCGTTTACTAGCGGGATCACAAACTACAATGAGCAGTTCTTC
TRBJ2-7,-,TRBV5-6,-,CASSLGVRGQAYEQYF,TGTGCCAGCAGCTTGGGGGTTCGAGGGCAAGCCTACGAGCAGTACTTC
TRBJ2-3,-,TRBV27,-,CASSQVRESGTDTQYF,TGTGCCAGCAGTCAGGTCCGGGAGTCAGGCACAGATACGCAGTATTTT
TRBJ1-2,-,TRBV29-1,TRBD1,CSVETGVGGYTF,TGCAGCGTTGAGACAGGGGTCGGTGGCTACACCTTC
TRBJ2-1,many,TRBV6-1,-,CASSEAQAYSYNEQFF,TGTGCCAGCAGTGAAGCACAGGCATACTCCTACAATGAGCAGTTCTTC
TRBJ2-7,-,TRBV4-3,-,CASSQVIGGISSYEQYF,TGCGCCAGCAGCCAAGTGATAGGCGGGATTAGCTCCTACGAGCAGTACTTC
TRBJ2-3,-,TRBV2,TRBD2,CASSEIGLAVTDTQYF,TGTGCCAGCAGTGAAATCGGACTAGCGGTGACAGATACGCAGTATTTT
TRBJ2-3,-,TRBV5-1,TRBD1,CASTPGTGGTDTQYF,TGCGCCAGCACCCCCGGGACAGGGGGCACAGATACGCAGTATTTT
TRBJ2-1,few,TRBV11-2,TRBD2,CASSQEGMWDYRDNEQFF,TGTGCCAGCAGCCAAGAGGGTATGTGGGACTACCGCGACAATGAGCAGTTCTTC
TRBJ2-7,-,TRBV28,TRBD1,CASSLQGASAYEQYF,TGTGCCAGCAGCTTGCAGGGGGCGTCGGCCTACGAGCAGTACTTC
TRBJ1-1,-,TRBV28,TRBD1,CASSFRGARQGRVSTEAFF,TGTGCCAGCAGTTTTCGGGGGGCCCGACAGGGTAGAGTGAGCACTGAAGCTTTCTTT
TRBJ2-1,-,TRBV18,-,CASSPLIDGYNEQFF,TGTGCCAGCTCACCACTCATCGACGGGTACAATGAGCAGTTCTTC
TRBJ2-1,-,TRBV12-3/TRBV12-4,-,CASTGDGKGGRSYNEQFF,TGTGCCAGCACCGGCGACGGAAAAGGGGGGAGATCTTACAATGAGCAGTTCTTC
TRBJ2-5,-,TRBV7-8,TRBD2,CASSLEPVILAVQETQYF,TGTGCCAGCAGCTTAGAACCAGTGATACTAGCGGTTCAAGAGACCCAGTACTTC
TRBJ2-1,few,TRBV5-1,-,CASSLAGYDEQFF,TGCGCCAGCAGCTTGGCCGGCTATGATGAGCAGTTCTTC
TRBJ1-6,-,TRBV7-9,-,CASSLEGFNNSPLHF,TGTGCCAGCAGCTTAGAAGGATTTAATAATTCACCCCTCCACTTT
TRBJ1-1,few,TRBV20-1,-,CSARTGGNTEAFF,TGCAGTGCCAGGACGGGTGGGAACACTGAAGCTTTCTTT
TRBJ2-7,-,TRBV28,TRBD1,CASSYTSQGKGYEQYF,TGTGCCAGCAGTTACACTTCACAGGGGAAAGGCTACGAGCAGTACTTC
TRBJ1-5,-,TRBV20-1,TRBD1,CSARDRAWSSNQPQHF,TGCAGTGCCCGAGACAGGGCATGGAGTAGCAATCAGCCCCAGCATTTT